Listed below are T cell receptor beta chains from one sample, sequenced in a study of cytomegalovirus exposure and HLA in healthy donors. TCRdb's table, derived via immunoSEQ multiplex PCR, lists solely in-frame clones and lacks some. Of around 100,000 clones in the sample, approximately 74% were seen once. Specimen: PBMCs. The receptors derive from a woman aged 40 to 50 in good health and CMV-seronegative. Both conserved end residues are part of each CDR3. A D gene is named only where the DNA matches it firmly. Clone size is not always given. Where it is, it says once, few, many or a class for expanded clones.

J gene | D gene | clone size | V gene | CDR3 protein | CDR3 DNA
TRBJ2-4 | . | . | TRBV5-1 | CASSPQLAKNIQYF | TGCGCCAGCAGCCCTCAGTTAGCCAAAAACATTCAGTACTTC
TRBJ2-7 | TRBD1 | . | TRBV6-5 | CASSHRGSSYEQYF | TGTGCCAGCAGTCACAGGGGAAGCTCCTACGAGCAGTACTTC
TRBJ2-4 | TRBD1 | . | TRBV28 | CASSPGTGDKNIQYF | TGTGCCAGCAGTCCCGGGACAGGGGACAAAAACATTCAGTACTTC
TRBJ2-3 | TRBD2 | . | TRBV11-3 | CASSFRSGSTDTQYF | TGTGCCAGCAGCTTTCGTAGCGGGAGCACAGATACGCAGTATTTT
TRBJ1-4 | TRBD1 | . | TRBV2 | CASRERQGNEKLFF | TGTGCCAGCAGGGAAAGACAGGGGAACGAAAAACTGTTTTTT
TRBJ1-4 | TRBD1 | few | TRBV28 | CASSYPSTGGNEKLFF | TGTGCCAGCAGTTACCCCTCCACAGGGGGAAATGAAAAACTGTTTTTT
TRBJ1-5 | . | . | TRBV18 | CASSTGTPYSNQPQHF | TGTGCCAGCTCAACCGGGACACCTTATAGCAATCAGCCCCAGCATTTT
TRBJ1-6 | TRBD1 | . | TRBV15 | CATSRDRGPDNSPLHF | TGTGCCACCAGCAGGGACAGGGGACCTGATAATTCACCCCTCCACTTT
TRBJ2-7 | . | . | TRBV19 | CASSITGGGAAYEQYF | TGTGCCAGTAGTATCACTGGGGGGGGCGCAGCTTACGAGCAGTACTTC
TRBJ2-4 | . | . | TRBV2 | CASSERGGINIQYF | TGTGCCAGCAGTGAACGGGGTGGGATAAACATTCAGTACTTC
TRBJ2-1 | TRBD2 | . | TRBV7-2 | CASSSERGLYNEQFF | TGTGCCAGCAGCTCCGAGCGGGGTCTCTACAATGAGCAGTTCTTC
TRBJ2-2 | . | . | TRBV27 | CASSLSMGAGTGELFF | TGTGCCAGCAGTTTATCGATGGGGGCAGGAACCGGGGAGCTGTTTTTT
TRBJ1-1 | . | . | TRBV28 | CASSLGQERTEAFF | TGTGCCAGCAGTTTGGGTCAAGAGCGGACTGAAGCTTTCTTT
TRBJ1-1 | . | . | TRBV11-2 | CASSLEIVAGGVRNTEAFF | TGTGCCAGCAGCTTAGAGATTGTCGCCGGCGGGGTCCGGAACACTGAAGCTTTCTTT
TRBJ2-3 | TRBD2 | few | TRBV2 | CASSELAGGTTDTQYF | TGTGCCAGCAGTGAACTGGCGGGGGGCACCACAGATACGCAGTATTTT
TRBJ2-7 | TRBD1 | . | TRBV6-5 | CASRGTGHPGEQYF | TGTGCCAGCAGGGGGACAGGGCACCCAGGCGAGCAGTACTTC